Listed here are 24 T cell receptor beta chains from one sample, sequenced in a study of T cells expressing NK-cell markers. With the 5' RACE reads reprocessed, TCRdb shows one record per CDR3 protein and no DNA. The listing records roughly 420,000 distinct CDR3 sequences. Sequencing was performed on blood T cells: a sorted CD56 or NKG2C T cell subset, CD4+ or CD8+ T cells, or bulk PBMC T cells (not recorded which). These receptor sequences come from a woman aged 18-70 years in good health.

The chain's CDR3 is CASSSATGGSSTDTQYF. The chain recombines TRBV5-1 with TRBJ2-3; there is no DNA to check the TCRdb D call of TRBD1. The CDR3 spans 17 residues. From germline, CDR1 is SGHRS and CDR2 YFSETQ.

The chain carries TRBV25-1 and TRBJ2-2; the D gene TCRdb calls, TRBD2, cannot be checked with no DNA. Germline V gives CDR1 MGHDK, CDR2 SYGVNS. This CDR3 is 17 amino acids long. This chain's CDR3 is CASSGLAGDTNTGELFF.

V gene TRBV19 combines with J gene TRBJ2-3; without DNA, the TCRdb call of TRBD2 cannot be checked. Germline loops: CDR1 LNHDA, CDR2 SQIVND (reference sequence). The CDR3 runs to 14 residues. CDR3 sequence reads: CASSERTSVDTQYF.

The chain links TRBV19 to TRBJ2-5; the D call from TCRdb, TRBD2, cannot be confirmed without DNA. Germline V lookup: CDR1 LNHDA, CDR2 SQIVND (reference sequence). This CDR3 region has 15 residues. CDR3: CASSILLAEQETQYF. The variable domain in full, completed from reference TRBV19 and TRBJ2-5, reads DGGITQSPKYLFRKEGQNVTLSCEQNLNHDAMYWYRQDPGQGLRLIYYSQIVNDFQKGDIAEGYSVSREKKESFPLTVTSAQKNPTAFYLCASSILLAEQETQYFGPGTRLLVL.

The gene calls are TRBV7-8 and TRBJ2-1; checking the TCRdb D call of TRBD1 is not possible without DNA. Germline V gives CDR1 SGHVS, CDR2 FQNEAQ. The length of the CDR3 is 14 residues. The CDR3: CASEGDSAFDEQFF.

This chain's CDR3 is CATSDGPAGALEKLFF. The chain has TRBV24-1 and TRBJ1-4. The germline gives CDR1 KGHDR, CDR2 SFDVKD. The CDR3 sequence is 16 residues long.

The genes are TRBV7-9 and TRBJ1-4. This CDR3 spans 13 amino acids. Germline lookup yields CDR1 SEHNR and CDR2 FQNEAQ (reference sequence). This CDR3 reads CASRLDGNEKLFF.

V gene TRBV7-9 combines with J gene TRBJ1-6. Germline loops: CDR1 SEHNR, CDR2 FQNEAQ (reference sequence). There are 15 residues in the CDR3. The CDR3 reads CASSLTSSDNSPLHF.

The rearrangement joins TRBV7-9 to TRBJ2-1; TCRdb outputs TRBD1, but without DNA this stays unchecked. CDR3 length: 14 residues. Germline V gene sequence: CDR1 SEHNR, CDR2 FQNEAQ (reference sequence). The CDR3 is CASILVQGFDEQFF.

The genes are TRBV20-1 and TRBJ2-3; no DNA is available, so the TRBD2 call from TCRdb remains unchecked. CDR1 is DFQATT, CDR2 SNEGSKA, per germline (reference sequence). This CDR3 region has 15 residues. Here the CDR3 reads CSATGLAGGADTQYF.

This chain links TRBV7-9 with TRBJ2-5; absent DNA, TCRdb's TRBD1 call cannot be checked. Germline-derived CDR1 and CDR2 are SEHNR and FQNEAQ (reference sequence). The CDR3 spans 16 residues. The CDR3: CASSYDYDSDQETQYF.

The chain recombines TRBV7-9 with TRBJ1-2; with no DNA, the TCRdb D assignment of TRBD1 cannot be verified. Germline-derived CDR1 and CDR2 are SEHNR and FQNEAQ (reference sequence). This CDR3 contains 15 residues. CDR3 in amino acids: CASSLWGAGDYGYTF. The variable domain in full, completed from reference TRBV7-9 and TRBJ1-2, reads DTGVSQNPRHKITKRGQNVTFRCDPISEHNRLYWYRQTLGQGPEFLTYFQNEAQLEKSRLLSDRFSAERPKGSFSTLEIQRTEQGDSAMYLCASSLWGAGDYGYTFGSGTRLTVV.

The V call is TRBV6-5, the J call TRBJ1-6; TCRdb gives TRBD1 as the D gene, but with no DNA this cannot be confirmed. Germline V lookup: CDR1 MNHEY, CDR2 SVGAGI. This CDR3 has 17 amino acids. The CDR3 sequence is CASSYSPNRELGSPLHF.

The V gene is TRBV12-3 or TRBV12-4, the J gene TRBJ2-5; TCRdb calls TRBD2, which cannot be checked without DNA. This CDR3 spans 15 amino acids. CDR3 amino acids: CASSQLAGVQETQYF.

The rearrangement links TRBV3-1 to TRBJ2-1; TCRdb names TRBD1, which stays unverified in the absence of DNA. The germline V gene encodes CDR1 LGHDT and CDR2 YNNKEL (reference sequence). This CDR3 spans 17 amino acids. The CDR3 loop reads CASSQVAPESSYNEQFF.

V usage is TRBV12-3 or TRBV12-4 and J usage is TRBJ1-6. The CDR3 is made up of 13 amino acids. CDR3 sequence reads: CASRPSDRKPLHF.

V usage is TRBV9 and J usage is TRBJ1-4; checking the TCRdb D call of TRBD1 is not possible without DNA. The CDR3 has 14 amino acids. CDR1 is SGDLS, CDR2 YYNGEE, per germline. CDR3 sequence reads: CASSNQGGGEKLFF.

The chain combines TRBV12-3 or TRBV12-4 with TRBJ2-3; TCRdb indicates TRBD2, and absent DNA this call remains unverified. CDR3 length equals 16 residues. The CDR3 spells CASSHWTSSVTDTQYF.

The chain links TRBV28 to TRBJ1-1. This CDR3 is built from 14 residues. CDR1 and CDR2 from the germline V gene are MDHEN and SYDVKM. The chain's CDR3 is CASSLSHRHTEAFF.

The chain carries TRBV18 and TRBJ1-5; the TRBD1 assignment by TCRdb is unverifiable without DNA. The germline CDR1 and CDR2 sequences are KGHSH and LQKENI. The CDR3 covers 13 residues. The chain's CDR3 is CASGEGAGTPQHF.

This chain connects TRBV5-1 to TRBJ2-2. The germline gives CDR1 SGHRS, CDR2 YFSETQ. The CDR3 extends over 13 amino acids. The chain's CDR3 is CASKGENTGELFF. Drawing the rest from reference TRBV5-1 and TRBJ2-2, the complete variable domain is KAGVTQTPRYLIKTRGQQVTLSCSPISGHRSVSWYQQTPGQGLQFLFEYFSETQRNKGNFPGRFSGRQFSNSRSEMNVSTLELGDSALYLCASKGENTGELFFGEGSRLTVL.

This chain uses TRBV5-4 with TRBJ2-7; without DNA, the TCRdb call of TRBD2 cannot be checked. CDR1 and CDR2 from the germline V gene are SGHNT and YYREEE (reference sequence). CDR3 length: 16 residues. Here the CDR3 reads CASSLAGASGYYEQYF. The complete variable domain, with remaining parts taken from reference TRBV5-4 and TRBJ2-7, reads ETGVTQSPTHLIKTRGQQVTLRCSSQSGHNTVSWYQQALGQGPQFIFQYYREEENGRGNFPPRFSGLQFPNYSSELNVNALELDDSALYLCASSLAGASGYYEQYFGPGTRLTVT.

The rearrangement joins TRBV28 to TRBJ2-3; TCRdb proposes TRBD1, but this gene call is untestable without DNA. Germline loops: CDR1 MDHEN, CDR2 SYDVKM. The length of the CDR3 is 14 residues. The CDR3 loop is CASSFGQGADTQYF.

The CDR3 region is CASSLRGGQGLPLHF. V gene TRBV3-1 combines with J gene TRBJ1-6; the D gene TCRdb calls, TRBD1, cannot be checked with no DNA. Germline CDR1 and CDR2: LGHDT and YNNKEL (reference sequence). There are 15 residues in the CDR3.